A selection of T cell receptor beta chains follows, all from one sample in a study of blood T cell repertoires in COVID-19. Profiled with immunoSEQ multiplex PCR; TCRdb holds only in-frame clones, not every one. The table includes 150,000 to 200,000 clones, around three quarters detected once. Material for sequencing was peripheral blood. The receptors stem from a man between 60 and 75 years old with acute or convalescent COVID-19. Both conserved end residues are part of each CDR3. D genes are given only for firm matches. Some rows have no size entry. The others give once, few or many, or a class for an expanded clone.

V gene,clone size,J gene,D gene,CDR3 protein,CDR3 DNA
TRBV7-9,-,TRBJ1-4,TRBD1,CAGQNRDRDVREGEKLFF,TGTGCCGGGCAAAATCGGGACAGGGATGTAAGAGAAGGTGAAAAACTGTTTTTT
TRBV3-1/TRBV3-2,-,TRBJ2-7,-,CASSPGDRTYEQYF,TGTGCCAGCAGCCCGGGGGACAGAACTTACGAGCAGTACTTC
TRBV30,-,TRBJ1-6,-,CAWSLSGGRNSPLHF,TGTGCCTGGAGTCTATCCGGGGGACGGAATTCACCCCTCCACTTT
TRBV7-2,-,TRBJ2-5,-,CASSLERQIQETQYF,TGTGCCAGCAGCTTAGAGAGACAGATACAAGAGACCCAGTACTTC
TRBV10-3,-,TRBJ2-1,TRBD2,CAITGGGGLASNEQFF,TGTGCCATCACCGGAGGTGGGGGACTAGCCAGTAATGAGCAGTTCTTC
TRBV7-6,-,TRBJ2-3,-,CASSLRTAGGGDTQYF,TGTGCCAGCAGCTTAAGGACGGCGGGTGGAGGTGATACGCAGTATTTT
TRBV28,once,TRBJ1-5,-,CASSTGMWGGANQPQHF,TGTGCCAGCAGCACCGGAATGTGGGGGGGGGCCAATCAGCCCCAGCATTTT
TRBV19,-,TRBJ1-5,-,CASSIRSGANNQPQHF,TGTGCCAGTAGTATAAGGTCAGGGGCTAACAATCAGCCCCAGCATTTT
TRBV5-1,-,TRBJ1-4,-,CASSSRDTNEKLFF,TGCGCCAGCAGCTCCCGGGATACCAATGAAAAACTGTTTTTT
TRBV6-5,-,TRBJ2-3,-,CASSVSDSTDTQYF,TGTGCCAGCAGCGTCTCAGATAGCACAGATACGCAGTATTTT
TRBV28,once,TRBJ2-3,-,CASSLSGRRTDTQYF,TGTGCCAGCAGTTTATCAGGCAGGCGAACAGATACGCAGTATTTT
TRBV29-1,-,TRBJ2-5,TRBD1,CSVPEGALSETQYF,TGCAGCGTCCCCGAGGGGGCGCTTTCTGAGACCCAGTACTTC
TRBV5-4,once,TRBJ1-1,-,CASSLREDTEAFF,TGTGCCAGCAGCTTGAGGGAGGACACTGAAGCTTTCTTT
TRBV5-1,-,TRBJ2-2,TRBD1,CASSPRDSFNTGELFF,TGCGCCAGCAGCCCCCGGGACAGTTTCAACACCGGGGAGCTGTTTTTT
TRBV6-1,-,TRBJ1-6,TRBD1,CASSEEAGGLITSYNSPLHF,TGTGCCAGCAGTGAAGAGGCAGGGGGCCTTATTACCTCCTATAATTCACCCCTCCACTTT
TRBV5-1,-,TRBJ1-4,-,CASSSQGVANQLFF,TGCGCCAGCAGCTCACAGGGTGTCGCGAATCAACTGTTTTTT
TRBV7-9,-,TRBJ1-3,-,CASSLDHSRNTIYF,TGTGCCAGCAGCTTAGATCATAGCAGAAACACCATATATTTT
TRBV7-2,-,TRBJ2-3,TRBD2,CASSWSGGTDTQYF,TGTGCCAGCAGCTGGAGCGGGGGGACAGATACGCAGTATTTT
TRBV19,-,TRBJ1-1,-,CASSWTGNTEAFF,TGTGCCAGTTCCTGGACTGGGAACACTGAAGCTTTCTTT
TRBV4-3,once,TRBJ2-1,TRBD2,CASSQDGWSGGFNEQFF,TGCGCCAGCAGCCAAGATGGGTGGAGCGGGGGATTCAATGAGCAGTTCTTC
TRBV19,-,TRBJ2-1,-,CASNAQGSYNEQFF,TGTGCCAGTAACGCACAGGGCTCCTACAATGAGCAGTTCTTC
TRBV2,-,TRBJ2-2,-,CASTPDDGIDTGELFF,TGTGCCAGCACCCCCGACGACGGGATTGACACCGGGGAGCTGTTTTTT
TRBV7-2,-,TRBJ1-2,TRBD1,CASSSLDRGTGYTF,TGTGCCAGCAGCTCCTTGGACAGGGGGACCGGCTACACCTTC
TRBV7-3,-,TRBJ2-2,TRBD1,CASSLYAGTATNTGELFF,TGTGCCAGCAGCTTGTACGCCGGGACAGCTACGAACACCGGGGAGCTGTTTTTT